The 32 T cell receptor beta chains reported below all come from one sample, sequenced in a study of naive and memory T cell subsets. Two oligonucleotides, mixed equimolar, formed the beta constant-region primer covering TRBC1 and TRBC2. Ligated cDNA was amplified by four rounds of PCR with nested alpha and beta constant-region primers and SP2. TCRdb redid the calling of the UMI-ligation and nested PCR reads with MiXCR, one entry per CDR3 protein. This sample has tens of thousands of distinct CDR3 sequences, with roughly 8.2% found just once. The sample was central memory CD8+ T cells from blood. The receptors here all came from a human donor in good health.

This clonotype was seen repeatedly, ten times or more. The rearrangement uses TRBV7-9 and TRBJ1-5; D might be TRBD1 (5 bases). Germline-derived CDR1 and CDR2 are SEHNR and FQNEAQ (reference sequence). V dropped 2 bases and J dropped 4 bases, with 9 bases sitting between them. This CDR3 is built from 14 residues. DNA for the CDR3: TGTGCCAGCAGCTTAACCAGGGCAAATCAGCCCCAGCATTTT. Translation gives CASSLTRANQPQHF.

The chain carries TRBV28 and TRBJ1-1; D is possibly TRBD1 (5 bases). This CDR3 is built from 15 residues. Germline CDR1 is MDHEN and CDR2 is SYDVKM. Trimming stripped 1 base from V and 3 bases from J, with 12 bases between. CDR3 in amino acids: CASSLSDSAYTEAFF. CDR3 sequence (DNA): TGTGCCAGCAGTTTATCCGACAGTGCCTACACTGAAGCTTTCTTT. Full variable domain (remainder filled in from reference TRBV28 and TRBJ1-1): DVKVTQSSRYLVKRTGEKVFLECVQDMDHENMFWYRQDPGLGLRLIYFSYDVKMKEKGDIPEGYSVSREKKERFSLILESASTNQTSMYLCASSLSDSAYTEAFFGQGTRLTVV.

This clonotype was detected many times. CDR3 residues: CASSSPPTGQVTGELFF. CDR3 nucleotides: TGTGCCAGCAGTTCCCCCCCAACGGGACAGGTTACCGGGGAGCTGTTTTTT. The gene calls are TRBV27 and TRBJ2-2, with 8 bases matching TRBD1. The V gene end was trimmed by 4 bases and the J gene end by 5 bases; junction bases not matched to a gene: 12. Germline-derived CDR1 and CDR2 are MNHEY and SMNVEV (reference sequence). The CDR3 is 17 amino acids.

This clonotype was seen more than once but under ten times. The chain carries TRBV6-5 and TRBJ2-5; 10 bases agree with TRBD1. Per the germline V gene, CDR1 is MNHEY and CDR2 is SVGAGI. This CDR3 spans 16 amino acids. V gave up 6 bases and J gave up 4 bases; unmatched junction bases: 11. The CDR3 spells CASRRGQGDSPETQYF. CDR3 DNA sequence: TGTGCCAGCAGACGCGGACAGGGGGATTCTCCAGAGACCCAGTACTTC.

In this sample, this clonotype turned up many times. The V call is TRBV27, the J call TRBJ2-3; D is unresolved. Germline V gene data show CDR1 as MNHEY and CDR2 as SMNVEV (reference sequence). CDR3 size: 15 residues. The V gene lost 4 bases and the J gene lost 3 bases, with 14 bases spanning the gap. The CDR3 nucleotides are TGTGCCAGCAGTTGGTCCCGGGTAGGGACAGATACGCAGTATTTT. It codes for CASSWSRVGTDTQYF.

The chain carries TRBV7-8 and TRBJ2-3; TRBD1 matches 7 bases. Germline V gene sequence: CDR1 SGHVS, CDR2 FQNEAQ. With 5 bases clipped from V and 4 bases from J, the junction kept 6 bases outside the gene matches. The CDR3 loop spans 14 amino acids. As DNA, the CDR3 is TGTGCCAGCAGCGTAAACAGGGGCCCAGATACGCAGTATTTT. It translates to CASSVNRGPDTQYF.

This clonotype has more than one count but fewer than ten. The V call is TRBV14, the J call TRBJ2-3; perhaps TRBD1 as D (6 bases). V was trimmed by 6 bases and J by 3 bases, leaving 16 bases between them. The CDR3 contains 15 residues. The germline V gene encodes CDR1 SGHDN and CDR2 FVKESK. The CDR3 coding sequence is TGTGCCAGCAGTTCCACAGGGTTTTCAACAGATACGCAGTATTTT. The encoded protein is CASSSTGFSTDTQYF.

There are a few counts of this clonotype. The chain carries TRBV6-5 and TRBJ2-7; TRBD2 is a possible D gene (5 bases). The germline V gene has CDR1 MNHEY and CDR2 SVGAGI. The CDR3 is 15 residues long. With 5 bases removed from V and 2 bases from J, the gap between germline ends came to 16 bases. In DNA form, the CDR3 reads TGTGCCAGCAGTCCCTGGACTGTTCCTCCCTACGAGCAGTACTTC. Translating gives CASSPWTVPPYEQYF.

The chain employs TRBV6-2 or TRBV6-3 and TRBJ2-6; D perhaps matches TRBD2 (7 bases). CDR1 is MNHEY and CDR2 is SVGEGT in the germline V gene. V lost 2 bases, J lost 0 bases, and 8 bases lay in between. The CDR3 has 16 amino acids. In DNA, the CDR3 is TGTGCCAGCAGTTACAGGGGGGGCTCTGGGGCCAACGTCCTGACTTTC. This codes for CASSYRGGSGANVLTF.

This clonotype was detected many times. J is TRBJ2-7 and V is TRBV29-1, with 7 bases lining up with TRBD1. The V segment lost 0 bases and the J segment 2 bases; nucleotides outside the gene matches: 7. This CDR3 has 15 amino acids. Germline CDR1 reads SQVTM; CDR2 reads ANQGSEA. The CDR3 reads CSVEETGDGAYEQYF. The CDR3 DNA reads TGCAGCGTTGAAGAAACAGGGGACGGTGCCTACGAGCAGTACTTC.

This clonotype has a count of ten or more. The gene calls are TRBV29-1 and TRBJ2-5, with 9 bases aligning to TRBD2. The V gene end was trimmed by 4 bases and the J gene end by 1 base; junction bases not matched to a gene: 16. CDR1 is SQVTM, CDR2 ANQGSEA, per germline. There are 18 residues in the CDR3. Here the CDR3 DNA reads TGCAGCGTTGTATTTCTTCGGGCGGCGGGAGGGCCCCAAGAGACCCAGTACTTC. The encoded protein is CSVVFLRAAGGPQETQYF.

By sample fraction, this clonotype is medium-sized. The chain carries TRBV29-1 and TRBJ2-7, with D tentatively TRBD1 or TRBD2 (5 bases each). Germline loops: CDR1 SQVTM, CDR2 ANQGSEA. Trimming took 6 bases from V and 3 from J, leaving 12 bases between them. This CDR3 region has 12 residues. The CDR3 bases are TGCAGCGTAGAGGGGAGTCTCTACGAGCAGTACTTC. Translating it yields CSVEGSLYEQYF.

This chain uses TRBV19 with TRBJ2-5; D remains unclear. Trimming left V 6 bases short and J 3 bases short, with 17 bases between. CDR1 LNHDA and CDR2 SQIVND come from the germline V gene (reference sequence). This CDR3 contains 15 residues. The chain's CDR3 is CASRSRPWLEETQYF. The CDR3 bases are TGTGCCAGTAGATCCCGACCCTGGTTGGAAGAGACCCAGTACTTC.

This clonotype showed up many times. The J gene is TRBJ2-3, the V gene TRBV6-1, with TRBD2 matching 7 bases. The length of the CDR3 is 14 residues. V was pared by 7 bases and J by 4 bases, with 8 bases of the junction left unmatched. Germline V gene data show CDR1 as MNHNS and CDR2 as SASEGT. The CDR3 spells CASTQGRGADTQYF. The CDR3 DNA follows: TGTGCCAGCACTCAAGGGAGGGGTGCAGATACGCAGTATTTT.

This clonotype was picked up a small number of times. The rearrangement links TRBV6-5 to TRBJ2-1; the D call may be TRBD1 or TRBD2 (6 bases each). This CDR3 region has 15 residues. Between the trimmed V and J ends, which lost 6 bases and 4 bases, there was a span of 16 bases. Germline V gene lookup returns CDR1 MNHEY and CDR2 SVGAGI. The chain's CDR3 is CASSPSGGGYNEQFF. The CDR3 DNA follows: TGTGCCAGCAGCCCGAGCGGAGGGGGATACAATGAGCAGTTCTTC.

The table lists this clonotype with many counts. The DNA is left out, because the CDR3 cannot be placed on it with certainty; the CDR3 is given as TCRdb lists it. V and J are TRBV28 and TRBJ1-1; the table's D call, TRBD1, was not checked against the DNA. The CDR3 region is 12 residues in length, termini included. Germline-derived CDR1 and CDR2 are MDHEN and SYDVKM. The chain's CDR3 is CASSFATGTDFF.

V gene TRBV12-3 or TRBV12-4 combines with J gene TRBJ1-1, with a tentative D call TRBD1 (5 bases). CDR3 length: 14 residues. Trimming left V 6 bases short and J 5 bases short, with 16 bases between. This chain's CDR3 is CASSPFREDTEAFF. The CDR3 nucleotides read TGTGCCAGCAGCCCATTCAGGGAGGATACTGAAGCTTTCTTT.

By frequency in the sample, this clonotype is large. CDR3 sequence reads: CASATNPNSGAAFF. CDR3 DNA: TGTGCCAGCGCAACGAACCCGAACTCTGGGGCGGCTTTCTTT. This chain joins TRBV7-9 and TRBJ1-1; D perhaps matches TRBD1 (5 bases). Per the germline V gene, CDR1 is SEHNR and CDR2 is FQNEAQ (reference sequence). The CDR3 runs 14 residues. V dropped 8 bases and J dropped 11 bases, with 24 bases sitting between them.

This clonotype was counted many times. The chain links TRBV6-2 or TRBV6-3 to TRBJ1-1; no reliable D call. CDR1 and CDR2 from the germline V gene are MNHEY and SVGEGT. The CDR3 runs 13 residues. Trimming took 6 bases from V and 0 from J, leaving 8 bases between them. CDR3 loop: CASRGSMNTEAFF. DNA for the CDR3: TGTGCCAGCAGAGGCTCCATGAACACTGAAGCTTTCTTT.

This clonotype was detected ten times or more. The CDR3 nucleotides are TGTGCCAGTAGTAGCCTAGCGGGAGGTGATGATGAGCAGTTCTTC. Its translation: CASSSLAGGDDEQFF. The chain joins TRBV19 to TRBJ2-1, with TRBD2 matching over 11 bases. Germline-derived CDR1 and CDR2 are LNHDA and SQIVND (reference sequence). The CDR3 contains 15 residues. The V gene end was trimmed by 4 bases and the J gene end by 8 bases; junction bases not matched to a gene: 7.

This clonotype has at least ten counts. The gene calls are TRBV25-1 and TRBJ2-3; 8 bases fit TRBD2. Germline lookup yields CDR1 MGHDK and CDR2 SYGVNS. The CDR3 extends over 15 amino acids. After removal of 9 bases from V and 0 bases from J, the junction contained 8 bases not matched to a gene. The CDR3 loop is CASLGGDHSTDTQYF. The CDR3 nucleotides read TGTGCCAGTCTCGGGGGGGACCATAGCACAGATACGCAGTATTTT.

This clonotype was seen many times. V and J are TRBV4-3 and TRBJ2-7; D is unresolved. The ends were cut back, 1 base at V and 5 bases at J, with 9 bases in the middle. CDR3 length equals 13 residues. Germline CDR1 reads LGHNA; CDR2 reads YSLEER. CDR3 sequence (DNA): TGCGCCAGCAGCCAAGCTCCCCAAGACGAGCAGTACTTC. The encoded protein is CASSQAPQDEQYF.

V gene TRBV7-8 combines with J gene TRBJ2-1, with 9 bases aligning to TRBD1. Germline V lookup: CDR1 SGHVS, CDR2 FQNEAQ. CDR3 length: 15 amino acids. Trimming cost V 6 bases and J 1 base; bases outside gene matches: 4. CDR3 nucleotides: TGTGCCAGCAGACCTGACAGGGGGTCCTACAATGAGCAGTTCTTC. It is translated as CASRPDRGSYNEQFF.

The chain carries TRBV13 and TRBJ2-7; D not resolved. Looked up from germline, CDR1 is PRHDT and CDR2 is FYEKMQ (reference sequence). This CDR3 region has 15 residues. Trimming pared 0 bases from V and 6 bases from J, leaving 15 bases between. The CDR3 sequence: CASSLGRQSRSEQYF. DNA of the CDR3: TGTGCCAGCAGCTTAGGTAGGCAGTCTCGGAGCGAGCAGTACTTC.

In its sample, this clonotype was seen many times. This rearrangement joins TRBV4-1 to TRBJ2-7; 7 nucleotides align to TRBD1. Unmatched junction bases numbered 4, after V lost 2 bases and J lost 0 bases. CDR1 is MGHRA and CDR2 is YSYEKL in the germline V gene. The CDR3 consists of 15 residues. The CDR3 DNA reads TGCGCCAGCAGCCAACTAGACAGGGCCTCCTACGAGCAGTACTTC. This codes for CASSQLDRASYEQYF.

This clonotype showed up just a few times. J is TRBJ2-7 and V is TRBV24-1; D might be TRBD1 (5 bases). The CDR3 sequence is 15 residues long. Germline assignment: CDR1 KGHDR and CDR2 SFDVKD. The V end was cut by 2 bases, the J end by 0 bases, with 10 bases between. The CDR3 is CATSDSGRHSYEQYF. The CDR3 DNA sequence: TGTGCCACCAGTGATTCAGGGCGACACTCCTACGAGCAGTACTTC.

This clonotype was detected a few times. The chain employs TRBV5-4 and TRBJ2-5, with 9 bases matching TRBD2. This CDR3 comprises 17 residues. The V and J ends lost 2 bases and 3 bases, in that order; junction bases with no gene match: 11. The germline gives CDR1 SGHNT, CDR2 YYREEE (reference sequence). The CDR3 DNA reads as TGTGCCAGCAGCTTTATTGTAGCGGGAGTCGGAGAAGAGACCCAGTACTTC. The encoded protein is CASSFIVAGVGEETQYF.

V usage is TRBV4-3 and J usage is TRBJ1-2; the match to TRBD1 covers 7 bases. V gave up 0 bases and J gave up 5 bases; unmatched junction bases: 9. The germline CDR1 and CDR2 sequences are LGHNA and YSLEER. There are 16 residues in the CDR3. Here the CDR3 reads CASSQDGTGEGYGYTF. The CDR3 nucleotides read TGCGCCAGCAGCCAAGATGGAACAGGGGAAGGGTATGGCTACACCTTC.

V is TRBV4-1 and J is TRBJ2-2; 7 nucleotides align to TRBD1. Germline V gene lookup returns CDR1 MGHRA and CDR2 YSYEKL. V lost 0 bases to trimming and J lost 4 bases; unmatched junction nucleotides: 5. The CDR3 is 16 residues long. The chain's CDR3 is CASSQDIPGGTGELFF. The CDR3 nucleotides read TGCGCCAGCAGCCAAGATATTCCAGGGGGCACCGGGGAGCTGTTTTTT.

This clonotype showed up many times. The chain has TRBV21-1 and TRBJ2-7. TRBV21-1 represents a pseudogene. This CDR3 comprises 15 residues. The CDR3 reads CASSKFQRGSYEQYF. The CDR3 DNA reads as TGTGCCAGCAGCAAATTCCAGCGGGGCTCCTACGAGCAGTACTTC.

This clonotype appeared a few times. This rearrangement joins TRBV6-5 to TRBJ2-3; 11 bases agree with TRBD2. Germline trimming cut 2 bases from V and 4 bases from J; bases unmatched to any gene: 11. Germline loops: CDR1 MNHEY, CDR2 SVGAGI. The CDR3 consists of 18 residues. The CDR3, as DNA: TGTGCCAGCAGTTACCTTGGTGGTAGCGGGAGGGCCCCAGATACGCAGTATTTT. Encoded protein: CASSYLGGSGRAPDTQYF.

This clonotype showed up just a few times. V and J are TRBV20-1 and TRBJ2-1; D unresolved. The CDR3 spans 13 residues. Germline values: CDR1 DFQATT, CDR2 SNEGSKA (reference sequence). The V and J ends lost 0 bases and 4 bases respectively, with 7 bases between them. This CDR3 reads CSARETNYNEQFF. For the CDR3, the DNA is TGCAGTGCTAGAGAGACCAATTACAATGAGCAGTTCTTC.